This T cell receptor (beta chain) was obtained from a study of OX40 agonist ivuxolimab in advanced cancers. Notes on the study in general: The antigens recognized by the expanded peripheral T cells, that is their antigen specificity, were not determined.

With autoimmune disease history or systemic immunosuppression, patients were excluded. Sampling of blood occurred at baseline, cycle 4 day 1, and cycle 7 day 1. As regards this clone: Its antigen is unidentified.

Repertoires were generated with immunoSEQ multiplex PCR, while TCRdb's copy carries only in-frame clones and drops some. The sample includes 100,000 or so clones, roughly 90% seen only once; the top ten take about 3.6%. The CDR3 consists of 11 residues. The V gene's germline CDR1 is SQVTM and CDR2 ANQGSEA. With 3 bases removed from V and 7 bases from J, the gap between germline ends came to 6 bases. This receptor was taken from an adult with an advanced solid tumor such as melanoma, head and neck, liver or kidney cancer. The J gene is TRBJ2-2, the V gene TRBV29-1; a weak D match, TRBD1 (5 bases). The sample was CD4+ or CD8+ T cells sorted from blood, taken in a trial of the OX40 agonist ivuxolimab. The CDR3 coding sequence is TGCAGCGTTGAGCAGGGCGGGGAGCTGTTTTTT. Translation: CSVEQGGELFF.